This T cell receptor beta chain was captured by sequencing in a study of T cell changes during pregnancy in multiple sclerosis. The V gene lost 6 bases and the J gene lost 2 bases, with 20 bases spanning the gap. The CDR3 runs to 16 residues. Per germline, CDR1 SGHAT and CDR2 FQNNGV. Profiled with immunoSEQ multiplex PCR; TCRdb holds only in-frame clones, not every one. The table has 60,000 or so clones, around 95% seen once. This receptor was taken from a female donor with multiple sclerosis, enrolled in a pregnancy study. This chain connects TRBV11-2 to TRBJ2-7, with D maybe TRBD1 (5 bases). The sequences come from CD4+ T cells from peripheral blood mononuclear cells, collected before pregnancy. The CDR3 region has the DNA TGTGCCAGCAGTCCCAATAGGGGCGTTCGTACCTACGAGCAGTACTTC. Its protein is CASSPNRGVRTYEQYF.